The 25 T cell receptor beta chains listed next were all sequenced from one sample in a study of T cells after yellow fever vaccination. TCRdb reanalysed the 5' RACE reads using MiXCR and keeps one entry per CDR3 protein. The sample consists of about 340,000 distinct CDR3 sequences, 4% of them appearing once. The sequencing here drew on PBMCs, taken 5 days after the yellow fever booster vaccination. These TCRs come from a man between 18 and 29 years old who received the YFV17D yellow fever vaccine.

The sample holds a few counts of this clonotype. The chain recombines TRBV10-3 with TRBJ2-7; 7 bases fit TRBD2. Germline V gene sequence: CDR1 ENHRY, CDR2 SYGVKD. There are 13 residues in the CDR3. J was trimmed by 3 bases and V by 3 bases; bases with no gene match: 2. The CDR3 sequence: CAISDGRFYEQYF. For the CDR3, the DNA is TGTGCCATCAGTGACGGGAGGTTCTACGAGCAGTACTTC.

This clonotype turned up a few times. The V gene is TRBV19, the J gene TRBJ2-1, with unresolved D. Trimming stripped 2 bases from V and 9 bases from J, with 8 bases between. The germline gives CDR1 LNHDA, CDR2 SQIVND (reference sequence). The length of the CDR3 is 12 residues. The DNA for the CDR3 is TGTGCCAGTAGTATATGGGGTAGTGAGCAGTTCTTC. Encoded protein: CASSIWGSEQFF.

The V gene is TRBV6-2 or TRBV6-3, the J gene TRBJ1-2; a weak D match, TRBD1 (5 bases). The CDR3 runs 12 residues. V gave up 7 bases and J gave up 8 bases, with 14 bases separating them. Germline V gene lookup returns CDR1 MNHEY and CDR2 SVGEGT. The CDR3 reads CASITAGDGYTF. The DNA of the CDR3 is TGTGCCAGCATAACAGCTGGGGACGGCTACACCTTC.

This clonotype occurred many times. The V gene is TRBV7-9, the J gene TRBJ1-1; 10 bases are shared with TRBD1. This CDR3 has 15 amino acids. V lost 5 bases and J lost 1; bases outside the gene matches: 4. Germline V gene data show CDR1 as SEHNR and CDR2 as FQNEAQ (reference sequence). The CDR3: CASSRGDRGNTEAFF. The CDR3 DNA sequence: TGTGCCAGCAGCCGGGGGGACAGGGGGAACACTGAAGCTTTCTTT.

Only a few counts were recorded for this clonotype. This CDR3 reads CASSSTGTRSWQPQHF. DNA of the CDR3: TGTGCCAGTAGTTCAACCGGGACACGGTCCTGGCAGCCCCAGCATTTT. The gene calls are TRBV19 and TRBJ1-5; perhaps TRBD1 as D (6 bases). The germline gives CDR1 LNHDA, CDR2 SQIVND (reference sequence). V gave up 5 bases and J gave up 7 bases, with 21 bases separating them. The CDR3 has 16 amino acids.

In its sample, this clonotype was seen many times. The chain recombines TRBV27 with TRBJ2-5; TRBD1 might be the D (6 bases). Germline lookup yields CDR1 MNHEY and CDR2 SMNVEV (reference sequence). The V and J ends lost 6 bases and 5 bases respectively, with 19 bases between them. The CDR3 covers 15 residues. CDR3 in amino acids: CASSGRQGSTETQYF. CDR3 nucleotide sequence: TGTGCCAGCAGCGGTCGGCAGGGGTCTACGGAGACCCAGTACTTC.

The chain employs TRBV20-1 and TRBJ2-1, with D maybe TRBD1 (5 bases). Trimming removed 5 bases from V and 2 bases from J, with 10 bases in between. This CDR3 has 13 amino acids. CDR1 and CDR2 (germline): DFQATT, SNEGSKA (reference sequence). CDR3 sequence reads: CSASSTAYNEQFF. The DNA for the CDR3 is TGCAGTGCTTCGTCGACAGCCTACAATGAGCAGTTCTTC.

This clonotype was recorded at least ten times. V is TRBV5-1 and J is TRBJ2-3; 9 bases match TRBD2. The CDR3 is 13 residues long. J was trimmed by 12 bases and V by 3 bases; bases with no gene match: 8. Germline V gene data show CDR1 as SGHRS and CDR2 as YFSETQ. CDR3 nucleotide sequence: TGCGCCAGCAGCTGGACCCCCGGGACTAGCCAGTATTTT. Protein product: CASSWTPGTSQYF.

J is TRBJ2-3 and V is TRBV7-3; D call uncertain. From germline, CDR1 is SGHTA and CDR2 FQGTGA. The CDR3 has 13 residues. V lost 6 bases and J lost 7, with 14 bases in between. CDR3 residues: CASSDAPTNTQYF. The CDR3 nucleotides read TGTGCCAGCAGTGATGCCCCCACGAATACGCAGTATTTT.

This clonotype was seen more than once but under ten times. The chain links TRBV29-1 to TRBJ1-2; D possibly corresponds to TRBD1 (5 bases). V was trimmed by 7 bases and J by 9 bases, leaving 18 bases between them. Germline lookup yields CDR1 SQVTM and CDR2 ANQGSEA. The CDR3 has 12 amino acids. CDR3 region: CSGGQGAKSYTF. The CDR3 DNA follows: TGCAGCGGCGGCCAGGGCGCGAAAAGCTACACCTTC.

This clonotype occurred many times. The rearrangement uses TRBV7-6 and TRBJ1-1; D call uncertain. The V end lost 0 bases, the J end lost 1 base, and 15 bases lay between the germline ends. Germline V gene data show CDR1 as SGHVS and CDR2 as FNYEAQ. The CDR3 extends over 17 amino acids. CDR3 residues: CASSLAGLMGTNTEAFF. The CDR3 region has the DNA TGTGCCAGCAGCTTAGCAGGGTTGATGGGAACGAACACTGAAGCTTTCTTT.

J is TRBJ2-5 and V is TRBV5-1, with a weak D call TRBD1 (5 bases). Germline CDR1 reads SGHRS; CDR2 reads YFSETQ. The germline V and J ends were trimmed by 4 bases and 0 bases, with 10 bases remaining between them. The CDR3 loop spans 14 amino acids. As DNA, the CDR3 is TGCGCCAGCAGCGTTCAGGGCTACCAAGAGACCCAGTACTTC. This codes for CASSVQGYQETQYF.

This chain links TRBV4-3 with TRBJ2-3; possible D gene TRBD2, 5 bases. This CDR3 is 16 amino acids long. Germline CDR1 reads LGHNA; CDR2 reads YSLEER. The V and J ends lost 1 base and 6 bases respectively, with 17 bases between them. The CDR3 bases are TGCGCCAGCAGCCAAGGGGGAAGTCCTACTAGGGATACGCAGTATTTT. Its protein is CASSQGGSPTRDTQYF.

This clonotype was counted a few times. The chain employs TRBV5-1 and TRBJ2-2; 10 bases match TRBD2. With 5 bases clipped from V and 5 bases from J, the junction kept 15 bases outside the gene matches. The CDR3 has 18 amino acids. Germline CDR1 SGHRS, CDR2 YFSETQ. CDR3 loop: CASRPRSSGGLLTGELFF. CDR3 in DNA: TGCGCCAGCAGACCGCGGAGTAGCGGGGGGCTCTTGACCGGGGAGCTGTTTTTT.

This clonotype turned up a few times. The chain joins TRBV7-8 to TRBJ2-2; tentatively, D is TRBD1 or TRBD2 (5 bases each). CDR1 and CDR2 from the germline V gene are SGHVS and FQNEAQ. Deletions cut 1 base from V and 5 bases from J, with 11 bases between. The CDR3 is made up of 15 amino acids. The CDR3 reads CASSLEGAGTGELFF. DNA for the CDR3: TGTGCCAGCAGCTTAGAAGGGGCGGGTACCGGGGAGCTGTTTTTT.

The chain is built from TRBV5-4 and TRBJ1-1; D is undetermined. V shed 4 bases and J shed 8 bases, with 15 bases lying between them. This CDR3 has 13 amino acids. CDR1 is SGHNT, CDR2 YYREEE, per germline (reference sequence). The CDR3 region has the DNA TGTGCCAGCAGCACGAACCGAAATCAAGAAGCTTTCTTT. Protein: CASSTNRNQEAFF.

This clonotype was detected ten times or more. The J gene is TRBJ2-7, the V gene TRBV10-3; 11 nucleotides line up with TRBD1. The CDR3 is 13 residues long. The germline CDR1 and CDR2 sequences are ENHRY and SYGVKD. J gave up 6 bases and V 7 bases, and 5 bases lay outside the gene matches. Written as DNA, the CDR3 is TGTGCCATCAAAGGACAGGGGGCAGGCGAGCAGTACTTC. Translated, it gives CAIKGQGAGEQYF.

The gene calls are TRBV3-1 and TRBJ2-5, with D possibly matching TRBD2 (6 bases). The CDR3 runs to 13 residues. The germline CDR1 and CDR2 sequences are LGHDT and YNNKEL (reference sequence). Trimming shortened V by 4 bases and J by 2 bases, and 8 bases separated the two germline ends. CDR3 protein: CASSRRGQETQYF. DNA for the CDR3: TGTGCCAGCAGCCGACGGGGGCAAGAGACCCAGTACTTC.

The CDR3 loop reads CASSLRGPVGETQYF. In DNA, the CDR3 is TGCGCCAGCAGCTTGAGGGGGCCGGTCGGTGAGACCCAGTACTTC. The chain combines TRBV5-1 with TRBJ2-5; the match to TRBD1 covers 7 bases. V gave up 1 base and J gave up 5 bases; unmatched junction bases: 8. Germline CDR1 SGHRS, CDR2 YFSETQ. The CDR3 covers 15 residues.

In its sample, this clonotype was seen many times. This chain joins TRBV6-2 or TRBV6-3 and TRBJ2-1; TRBD2 might be the D (6 bases). The CDR3 is 15 residues long. V lost 5 bases and J 5 bases, leaving 16 bases between the germline ends. Germline CDR1 is MNHEY and CDR2 is SVGEGT. CDR3 nucleotides: TGTGCCAGCAGTGCCCCTAGTCAGCGGGACAATGAGCAGTTCTTC. Protein: CASSAPSQRDNEQFF.

The rearrangement joins TRBV7-2 to TRBJ2-6; D is uncertain. Trimming pared 6 bases from V and 9 bases from J, leaving 3 bases between. CDR1 SGHTA and CDR2 FQGNSA come from the germline V gene. The CDR3 runs 10 residues. CDR3 DNA: TGTGCCAGCAGAAGCAACGTCCTGACTTTC. This translates into CASRSNVLTF. Supplemented by reference TRBV7-2 and TRBJ2-6, the full variable domain reads GAGVSQSPSNKVTEKGKDVELRCDPISGHTALYWYRQSLGQGLEFLIYFQGNSAPDKSGLPSDRFSAERTGGSVSTLTIQRTQQEDSAVYLCASRSNVLTFGAGSRLTVL.

This clonotype was seen a handful of times. J is TRBJ1-6 and V is TRBV28, with 8 bases that match TRBD1. This CDR3 contains 14 residues. Trimming removed 3 bases from V and 6 bases from J; junction bases left unmatched: 1. Germline V gives CDR1 MDHEN, CDR2 SYDVKM. The CDR3 coding sequence is TGTGCCAGCAGTTTTGACAGGGGTAATTCACCCCTCCACTTT. Encoded protein: CASSFDRGNSPLHF.

This clonotype was observed many times. The chain couples TRBV18 to TRBJ1-5; D may be TRBD1 (5 bases). V lost 5 bases and J 6 bases, leaving 17 bases between the germline ends. The CDR3 spans 15 residues. CDR1 and CDR2 (germline): KGHSH, LQKENI. The CDR3 coding sequence is TGTGCCAGCTCATACGGGGCGAGGGTCGGTCAGCCCCAGCATTTT. Its translation is CASSYGARVGQPQHF.

This clonotype was counted a few times. The rearrangement uses TRBV5-5 and TRBJ1-1; a weak D match, TRBD1 (6 bases). V was cut by 4 bases and J by 5 bases, with 12 bases left in between. This CDR3 has 13 amino acids. Germline assignment: CDR1 SGHKS and CDR2 YYEKEE (reference sequence). In DNA form, the CDR3 reads TGTGCCAGCAGCCGGGGGCCCGGGACTGAAGCTTTCTTT. Translated: CASSRGPGTEAFF.

This clonotype was recorded at least ten times. This chain links TRBV12-5 with TRBJ2-7; a possible D gene is TRBD1 (6 bases). CDR1 and CDR2 (germline): LGHNT, FRNRAP. V lost 2 bases, J lost 7 bases, and 12 bases lay in between. This CDR3 contains 13 residues. CDR3 sequence: CASGLMGALEQYF. As DNA, the CDR3 is TGTGCTAGTGGTTTGATGGGGGCCTTGGAGCAGTACTTC.